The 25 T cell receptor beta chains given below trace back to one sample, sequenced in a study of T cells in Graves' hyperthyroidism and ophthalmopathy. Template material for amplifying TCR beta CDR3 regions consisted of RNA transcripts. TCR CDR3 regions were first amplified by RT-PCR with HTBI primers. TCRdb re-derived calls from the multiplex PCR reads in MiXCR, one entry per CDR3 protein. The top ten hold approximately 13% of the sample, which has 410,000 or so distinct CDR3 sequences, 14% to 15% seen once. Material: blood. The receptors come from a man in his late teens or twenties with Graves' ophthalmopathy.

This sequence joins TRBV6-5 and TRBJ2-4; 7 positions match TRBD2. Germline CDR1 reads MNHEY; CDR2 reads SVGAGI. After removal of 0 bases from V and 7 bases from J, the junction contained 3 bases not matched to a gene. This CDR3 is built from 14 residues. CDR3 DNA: TGTGCCAGCAGTTACTCGGGGGGGGGGAACATTCAGTACTTC. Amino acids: CASSYSGGGNIQYF.

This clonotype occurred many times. In nucleotides, the CDR3 is TGTGCCAGCAGCTTGACCGGCTACGAGCAGTACTTC. Protein: CASSLTGYEQYF. The chain joins TRBV28 to TRBJ2-7, with no clear D. The CDR3 spans 12 residues. Deletions cut 6 bases from V and 3 bases from J, with 9 bases between. The germline V gene encodes CDR1 MDHEN and CDR2 SYDVKM.

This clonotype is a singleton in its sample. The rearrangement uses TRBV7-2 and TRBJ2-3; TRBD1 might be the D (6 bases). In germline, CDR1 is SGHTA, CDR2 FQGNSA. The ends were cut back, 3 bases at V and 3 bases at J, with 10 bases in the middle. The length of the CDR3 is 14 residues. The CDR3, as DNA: TGTGCCAGCAGCTTCGACAGGAGGACAGATACGCAGTATTTT. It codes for CASSFDRRTDTQYF.

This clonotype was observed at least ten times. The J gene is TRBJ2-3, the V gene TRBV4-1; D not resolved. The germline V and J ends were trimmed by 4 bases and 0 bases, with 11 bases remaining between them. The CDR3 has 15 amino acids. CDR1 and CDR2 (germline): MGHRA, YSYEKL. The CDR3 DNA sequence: TGCGCCAGCAGCCTCAATCCCGGGAGCACAGATACGCAGTATTTT. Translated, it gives CASSLNPGSTDTQYF.

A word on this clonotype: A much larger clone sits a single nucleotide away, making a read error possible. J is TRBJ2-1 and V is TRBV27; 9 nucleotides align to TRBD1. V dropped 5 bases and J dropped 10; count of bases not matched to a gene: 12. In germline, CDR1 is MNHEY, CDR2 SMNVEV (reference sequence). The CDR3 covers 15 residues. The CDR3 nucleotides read TGTGCCAGCAGTCCACAGGGGGCAAGGGTTTACGAGCAGTTCTTC. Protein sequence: CASSPQGARVYEQFF.

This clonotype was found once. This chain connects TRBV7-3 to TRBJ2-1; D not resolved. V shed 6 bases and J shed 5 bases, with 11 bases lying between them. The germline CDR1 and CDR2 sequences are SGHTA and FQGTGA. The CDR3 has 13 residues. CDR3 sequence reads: CASSKFGDNEQFF. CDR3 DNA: TGTGCCAGCAGTAAATTTGGGGACAATGAGCAGTTCTTC.

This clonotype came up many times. Here the CDR3 DNA reads TGTGCCAGCAGCTTATGGGGAGTAATAGGGAACACTGAAGCTTTCTTT. It encodes CASSLWGVIGNTEAFF. J is TRBJ1-1 and V is TRBV7-2; unclear D gene. The V and J ends lost 2 bases and 1 base respectively, with 14 bases between them. Looked up from germline, CDR1 is SGHTA and CDR2 is FQGNSA. The CDR3 is made up of 16 amino acids.

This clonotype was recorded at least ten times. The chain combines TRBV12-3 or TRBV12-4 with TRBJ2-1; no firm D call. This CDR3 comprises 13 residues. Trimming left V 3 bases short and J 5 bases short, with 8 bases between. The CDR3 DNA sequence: TGTGCCAGCAGTTTTCTCGGAAACAATGAGCAGTTCTTC. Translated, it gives CASSFLGNNEQFF.

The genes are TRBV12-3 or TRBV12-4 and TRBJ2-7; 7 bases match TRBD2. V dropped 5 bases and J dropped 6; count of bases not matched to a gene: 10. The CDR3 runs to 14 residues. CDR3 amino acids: CASSRGVGRREQYF. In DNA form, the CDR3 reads TGTGCCAGCAGTCGGGGGGTTGGCAGGCGCGAGCAGTACTTC.

The CDR3 sequence: CASSPRPGSGYTF. The CDR3 DNA is TGTGCCAGCTCACCACGGCCGGGAAGTGGCTACACCTTC. The gene calls are TRBV18 and TRBJ1-2; D unclear. Germline-derived CDR1 and CDR2 are KGHSH and LQKENI. This CDR3 contains 13 residues. V was pared by 1 base and J by 7 bases, with 10 bases between. The entire variable domain, with the rest obtained from reference TRBV18 and TRBJ1-2, is as follows: NAGVMQNPRHLVRRRGQEARLRCSPMKGHSHVYWYRQLPEEGLKFMVYLQKENIIDESGMPKERFSAEFPKEGPSILRIQQVVRGDSAAYFCASSPRPGSGYTFGSGTRLTVV.

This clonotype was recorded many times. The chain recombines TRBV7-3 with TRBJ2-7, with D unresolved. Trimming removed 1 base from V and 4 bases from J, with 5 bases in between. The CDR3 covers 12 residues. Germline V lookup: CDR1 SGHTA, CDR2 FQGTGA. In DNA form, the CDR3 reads TGTGCCAGCAGCTTAAACAATTACGAGCAGTACTTC. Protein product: CASSLNNYEQYF.

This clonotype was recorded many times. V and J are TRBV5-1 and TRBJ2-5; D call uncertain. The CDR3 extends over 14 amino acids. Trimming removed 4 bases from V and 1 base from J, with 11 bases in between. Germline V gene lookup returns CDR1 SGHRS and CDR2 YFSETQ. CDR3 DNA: TGCGCCAGCAGCACGCTCCCCGGCCAAGAGACCCAGTACTTC. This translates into CASSTLPGQETQYF. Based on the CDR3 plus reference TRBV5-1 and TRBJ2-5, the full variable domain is KAGVTQTPRYLIKTRGQQVTLSCSPISGHRSVSWYQQTPGQGLQFLFEYFSETQRNKGNFPGRFSGRQFSNSRSEMNVSTLELGDSALYLCASSTLPGQETQYFGPGTRLLVL.

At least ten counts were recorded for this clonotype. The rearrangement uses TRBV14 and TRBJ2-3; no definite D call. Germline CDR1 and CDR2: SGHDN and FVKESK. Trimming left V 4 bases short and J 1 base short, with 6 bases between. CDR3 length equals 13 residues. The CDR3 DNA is TGTGCCAGCAGCCGACCAGGCACAGATACGCAGTATTTT. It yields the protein CASSRPGTDTQYF. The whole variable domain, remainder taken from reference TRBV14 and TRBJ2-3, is EAGVTQFPSHSVIEKGQTVTLRCDPISGHDNLYWYRRVMGKEIKFLLHFVKESKQDESGMPNNRFLAERTGGTYSTLKVQPAELEDSGVYFCASSRPGTDTQYFGPGTRLTVL.

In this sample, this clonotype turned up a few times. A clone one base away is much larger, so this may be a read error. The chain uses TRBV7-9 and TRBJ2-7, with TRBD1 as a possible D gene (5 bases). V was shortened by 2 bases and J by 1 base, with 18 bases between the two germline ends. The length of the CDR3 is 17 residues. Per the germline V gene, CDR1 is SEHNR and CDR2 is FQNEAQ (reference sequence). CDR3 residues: CASSLWPRVGGSYEQYF. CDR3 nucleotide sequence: TGTGCCAGCAGCTTATGGCCCAGGGTAGGTGGGTCCTACGAGCAGTACTTC.

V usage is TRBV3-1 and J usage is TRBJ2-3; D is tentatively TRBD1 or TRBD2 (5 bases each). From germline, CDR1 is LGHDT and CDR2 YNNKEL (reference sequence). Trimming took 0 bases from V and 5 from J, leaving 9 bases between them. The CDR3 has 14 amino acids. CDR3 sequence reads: CASSQDGGLDTQYF. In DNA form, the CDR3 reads TGTGCCAGCAGCCAAGATGGGGGTCTAGATACGCAGTATTTT.

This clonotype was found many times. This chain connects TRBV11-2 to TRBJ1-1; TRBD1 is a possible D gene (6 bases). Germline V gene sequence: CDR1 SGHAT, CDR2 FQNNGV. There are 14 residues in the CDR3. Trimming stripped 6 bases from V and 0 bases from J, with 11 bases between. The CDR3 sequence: CASRSTGLNTEAFF. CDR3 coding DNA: TGTGCCAGCAGGTCGACAGGTCTGAACACTGAAGCTTTCTTT.

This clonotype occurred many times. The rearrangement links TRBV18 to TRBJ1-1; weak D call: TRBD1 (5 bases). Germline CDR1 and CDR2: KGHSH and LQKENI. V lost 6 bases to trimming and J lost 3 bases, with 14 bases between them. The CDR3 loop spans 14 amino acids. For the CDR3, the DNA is TGTGCCAGCTCCCAGGGATTGGGGGACACTGAAGCTTTCTTT. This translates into CASSQGLGDTEAFF.

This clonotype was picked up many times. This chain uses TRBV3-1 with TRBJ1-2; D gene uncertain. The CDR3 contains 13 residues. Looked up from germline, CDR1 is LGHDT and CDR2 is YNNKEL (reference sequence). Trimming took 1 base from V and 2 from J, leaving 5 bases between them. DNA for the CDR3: TGTGCCAGCAGCCAAGCCAGCAACTATGGCTACACCTTC. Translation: CASSQASNYGYTF.

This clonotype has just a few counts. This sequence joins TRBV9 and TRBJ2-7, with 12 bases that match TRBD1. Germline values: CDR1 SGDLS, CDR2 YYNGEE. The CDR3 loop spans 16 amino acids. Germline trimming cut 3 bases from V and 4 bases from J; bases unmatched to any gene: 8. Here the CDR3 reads CASSAEGTGGAYEQYF. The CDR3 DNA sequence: TGTGCCAGCAGCGCCGAGGGGACAGGGGGCGCTTACGAGCAGTACTTC.

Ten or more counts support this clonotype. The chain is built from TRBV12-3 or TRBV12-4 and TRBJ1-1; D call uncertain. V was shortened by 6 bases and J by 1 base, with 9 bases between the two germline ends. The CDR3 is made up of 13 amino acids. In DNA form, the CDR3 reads TGTGCCAGCAGAAAGACCGGGAACACTGAAGCTTTCTTT. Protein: CASRKTGNTEAFF.

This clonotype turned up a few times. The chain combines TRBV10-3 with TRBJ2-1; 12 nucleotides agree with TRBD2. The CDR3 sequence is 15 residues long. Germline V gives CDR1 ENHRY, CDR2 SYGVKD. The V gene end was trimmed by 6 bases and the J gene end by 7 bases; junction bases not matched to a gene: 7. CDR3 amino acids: CAISETSGSPNEQFF. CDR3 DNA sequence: TGTGCCATCAGCGAGACTAGCGGGAGCCCAAATGAGCAGTTCTTC.

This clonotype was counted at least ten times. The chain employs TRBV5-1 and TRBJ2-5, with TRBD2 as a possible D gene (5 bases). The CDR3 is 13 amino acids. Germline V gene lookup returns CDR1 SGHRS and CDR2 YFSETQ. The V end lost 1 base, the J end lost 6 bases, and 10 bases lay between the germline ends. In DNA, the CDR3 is TGCGCCAGCAGCTTGCTACCCGGGAAGACCCAGTACTTC. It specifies CASSLLPGKTQYF.

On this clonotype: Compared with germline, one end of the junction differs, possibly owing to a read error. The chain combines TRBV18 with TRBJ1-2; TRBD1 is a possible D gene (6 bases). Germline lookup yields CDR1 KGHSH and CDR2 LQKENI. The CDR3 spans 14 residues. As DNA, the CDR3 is TGTGCCAGCTCACATACTACAGGGAACTATGGCTACGCCTTT. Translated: CASSHTTGNYGYAF. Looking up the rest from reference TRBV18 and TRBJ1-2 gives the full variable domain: NAGVMQNPRHLVRRRGQEARLRCSPMKGHSHVYWYRQLPEEGLKFMVYLQKENIIDESGMPKERFSAEFPKEGPSILRIQQVVRGDSAAYFCASSHTTGNYGYAFGSGTRLTVV.

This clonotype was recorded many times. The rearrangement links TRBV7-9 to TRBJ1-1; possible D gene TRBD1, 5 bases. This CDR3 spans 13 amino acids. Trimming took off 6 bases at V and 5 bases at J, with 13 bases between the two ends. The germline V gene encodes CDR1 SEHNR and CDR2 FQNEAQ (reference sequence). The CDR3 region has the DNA TGTGCCAGCAGTATAAGACAGTGGACTGAAGCTTTCTTT. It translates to CASSIRQWTEAFF. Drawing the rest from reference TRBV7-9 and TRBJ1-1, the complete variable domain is DTGVSQNPRHKITKRGQNVTFRCDPISEHNRLYWYRQTLGQGPEFLTYFQNEAQLEKSRLLSDRFSAERPKGSFSTLEIQRTEQGDSAMYLCASSIRQWTEAFFGQGTRLTVV.

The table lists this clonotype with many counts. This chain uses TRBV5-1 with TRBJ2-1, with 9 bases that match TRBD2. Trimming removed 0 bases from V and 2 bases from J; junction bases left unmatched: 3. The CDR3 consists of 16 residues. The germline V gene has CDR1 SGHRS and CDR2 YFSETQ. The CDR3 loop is CASSLGGGGAYNEQFF. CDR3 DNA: TGCGCCAGCAGCTTGGGGGGCGGGGGGGCCTACAATGAGCAGTTCTTC. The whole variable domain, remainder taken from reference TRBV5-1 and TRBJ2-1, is KAGVTQTPRYLIKTRGQQVTLSCSPISGHRSVSWYQQTPGQGLQFLFEYFSETQRNKGNFPGRFSGRQFSNSRSEMNVSTLELGDSALYLCASSLGGGGAYNEQFFGPGTRLTVL.